This T cell receptor (beta chain) was documented in a study of identical twins. The study's findings and limits: Out-of-frame sharing of TCR alpha in monozygotic twins was underestimated by models. Conclusions came from cross-sectional statistical analysis, not from following the same donors. Clonotypes of the beta chain that were abundant in cord blood carried fewer insertions (memory repertoires showed none).

TCRdb redid the calling of the 5' RACE reads with MiXCR, one entry per CDR3 protein. The sample lists around 480,000 distinct CDR3 sequences; 11% to 15% were seen once. This clonotype has a count of ten or more. Its antigen is currently unknown. Healthy Caucasians, and only they, were the donors. The sample was also reused in another study, on yellow fever vaccine responses in identical twins.

Input material: CD4+ T cells sorted from blood. The source of this sequence is a woman younger than 30 in good health.

The CDR3 sequence: CAISELSSRSTGELFF. CDR3 coding DNA: TGTGCCATCAGTGAACTCTCGTCAAGGTCCACCGGGGAGCTGTTTTTT. This chain joins TRBV10-3 and TRBJ2-2; unclear D gene. The CDR3 runs to 16 residues. The V end was cut by 3 bases, the J end by 4 bases, with 15 bases between. From germline, CDR1 is ENHRY and CDR2 SYGVKD.